Listed below are T cell receptor beta chains from one sample, sequenced in a study of radiotherapy plus CTLA-4 blockade in lung cancer. The table came from immunoSEQ multiplex PCR; TCRdb's copy has only in-frame clones and leaves some out. Of some 80,000 clones listed, 78% are singletons. The sample here was peripheral blood, taken from a patient treated with radiotherapy plus ipilimumab. Receptors were obtained from a human donor with non-small cell lung cancer whose response to radiotherapy plus ipilimumab could not be evaluated. Some clones in this sample may be carry-over from other donors' samples. Both conserved end residues are part of each CDR3. Each record gives: D gene, V gene, J gene, CDR3 length, clone size, CDR3 protein, CDR3 DNA. A D gene is named only where the DNA matches it firmly. Rows give clone size only sometimes, using once, few, many, or a class for an expanded clone.

.	TRBV4-3	TRBJ1-5	15	once	CASSQGTASNQPQHF	TGCGCCAGCAGCCAAGGGACTGCAAGCAATCAGCCCCAGCATTTT
TRBD2	TRBV6-6	TRBJ2-1	14	.	CASSPAGAYNEQFF	TGTGCCAGCAGTCCAGCGGGGGCCTACAATGAGCAGTTCTTC
TRBD2	TRBV11-2	TRBJ2-7	16	once	CASSLQLAGEEAEQYF	TGTGCCAGCAGCCTCCAGCTAGCGGGGGAAGAGGCCGAGCAGTACTTC
.	TRBV5-4	TRBJ2-6	14	.	CASSRGGGANVLTF	TGTGCCAGCAGCCGGGGTGGTGGGGCCAACGTCCTGACTTTC
TRBD1	TRBV6-5	TRBJ1-4	14	.	CASSLLGTDEKLFF	TGTGCCAGCAGTTTACTGGGGACAGATGAAAAACTGTTTTTT
.	TRBV18	TRBJ1-2	13	.	CASSLGHDYGYTF	TGTGCCAGCTCCCTTGGACATGACTATGGCTACACCTTC
.	TRBV9	TRBJ1-1	15	.	CASSERDTENTEAFF	TGTGCCAGCAGCGAGAGGGACACGGAGAACACTGAAGCTTTCTTT
.	TRBV4-2	TRBJ1-6	18	.	CASSPTPANEGYNSPLHF	TGTGCCAGCAGCCCGACCCCGGCGAACGAGGGTTATAATTCACCCCTCCACTTT
.	TRBV7-7	TRBJ1-1	13	.	CASSLDGSTEAFF	TGTGCTAGCAGCCTGGACGGGAGCACTGAAGCTTTCTTT
TRBD1	TRBV9	TRBJ2-5	15	.	CASSAGQGPQETQYF	TGTGCCAGCAGCGCCGGACAGGGCCCCCAAGAGACCCAGTACTTC
TRBD1	TRBV10-3	TRBJ1-2	15	once	CAISTDRDSLDGYTF	TGTGCCATCAGTACAGATCGGGACAGCCTAGATGGCTACACCTTC
.	TRBV21-1	TRBJ1-5	15	few	CASSNARQGNQPQHF	TGTGCCAGCAGCAATGCCAGACAGGGCAATCAGCCCCAGCATTTT
TRBD1	TRBV6-1	TRBJ2-1	14	.	CASSPGQGAHEQFF	TGTGCCAGCAGCCCCGGACAGGGGGCGCATGAGCAGTTCTTC
TRBD2	TRBV5-1	TRBJ2-3	15	.	CASSFQRGPTDTQYF	TGCGCCAGCAGCTTCCAGCGGGGGCCCACAGATACGCAGTATTTT
.	TRBV28	TRBJ2-7	10	few	CATRYYEQYF	TGTGCCACCAGGTACTACGAGCAGTACTTC
TRBD2	TRBV2	TRBJ2-5	14	once	CASGTSGPPGTQYF	TGTGCCAGCGGGACTAGCGGGCCCCCGGGGACCCAGTACTTC
.	TRBV5-1	TRBJ2-2	12	.	CATTRNTGELFF	TGCGCCACCACGCGGAACACCGGGGAGCTGTTTTTT
TRBD1	TRBV5-1	TRBJ2-3	15	.	CASSFAGQGTDTQYF	TGCGCCAGCAGCTTCGCGGGACAGGGTACAGATACGCAGTATTTT
.	TRBV6-1	TRBJ1-4	14	.	CASSEVGFNEKLFF	TGTGCCAGCAGTGAAGTCGGGTTTAATGAAAAACTGTTTTTT
TRBD1	TRBV4-1	TRBJ2-1	18	.	CASSQDGSGTGGYNEQFF	TGCGCCAGCAGCCAAGATGGCTCCGGGACAGGGGGTTACAATGAGCAGTTCTTC
TRBD2	TRBV2	TRBJ2-3	16	once	CASSSTLAGGTDTQYF	TGTGCCAGCAGTTCTACCCTAGCGGGGGGTACAGATACGCAGTATTTT
TRBD1	TRBV7-3	TRBJ1-2	19	.	CASSLTGSRLGDSLGGYTF	TGTGCCAGCAGCTTAACGGGGTCGCGTTTAGGGGACAGCCTCGGAGGCTACACCTTC
.	TRBV4-1	TRBJ1-2	14	.	CASSQEVSHYGYTF	TGCGCCAGCAGCCAAGAGGTCAGTCACTATGGCTACACCTTC
.	TRBV28	TRBJ1-5	12	.	CASSLFEQPQHF	TGTGCCAGCAGTTTATTTGAGCAGCCCCAGCATTTT
TRBD1	TRBV13	TRBJ1-2	15	few	CASSSTPTGGDGYTF	TGTGCCAGCAGCTCAACCCCGACAGGGGGAGATGGCTACACCTTC
.	TRBV5-1	TRBJ2-7	15	.	CASSWRVESSYEQYF	TGCGCCAGCAGCTGGAGAGTCGAGAGCTCCTACGAGCAGTACTTC
.	TRBV28	TRBJ2-5	14	.	CASSRRQVQETQYF	TGTGCCAGCAGTCGGCGACAGGTCCAAGAGACCCAGTACTTC
TRBD1	TRBV28	TRBJ1-2	15	.	CASSRTGRGFQGYTF	TGTGCCAGCAGCCGGACAGGGAGAGGGTTTCAGGGCTACACCTTC
TRBD1	TRBV2	TRBJ2-5	15	.	CASSDSTGGQETQYF	TGTGCCAGCAGTGATTCGACAGGGGGGCAAGAGACCCAGTACTTC
.	TRBV6-5	TRBJ2-7	13	.	CASERARAYEQYF	TGTGCCAGCGAACGGGCCAGGGCCTACGAGCAGTACTTC
.	TRBV9	TRBJ1-4	14	once	CASSVVGSNEKLFF	TGTGCCAGCAGCGTAGTGGGCAGTAATGAAAAACTGTTTTTT
TRBD2	TRBV5-1	TRBJ2-2	19	.	CASSRFSGEGSANTGELFF	TGCGCCAGCAGCCGCTTTAGCGGGGAGGGTTCTGCGAACACCGGGGAGCTGTTTTTT
TRBD1	TRBV28	TRBJ2-1	13	.	CASSPGTGVEQFF	TGTGCCAGCAGCCCCGGGACAGGTGTCGAGCAGTTCTTC
TRBD1	TRBV10-1	TRBJ1-1	14	few	CATRGTGRYTEAFF	TGCGCCACCCGAGGGACAGGGCGGTACACTGAAGCTTTCTTT
TRBD1	TRBV5-6	TRBJ2-3	18	.	CASSEPGQVDPKGDTQYF	TGTGCCAGCAGCGAACCGGGACAGGTCGACCCCAAAGGAGATACGCAGTATTTT
TRBD2	TRBV6-1	TRBJ2-2	18	few	CASSEGLAGALNTGELFF	TGTGCCAGCAGTGAAGGGTTAGCGGGGGCCCTGAACACCGGGGAGCTGTTTTTT
.	TRBV6-5	TRBJ2-1	14	.	CASYTTRSGNEQFF	TGTGCCAGCTACACAACGCGTTCGGGCAATGAGCAGTTCTTC
TRBD1	TRBV18	TRBJ2-1	14	.	CASSRDRVGNEQFF	TGTGCCAGCTCGCGGGACAGGGTGGGCAATGAGCAGTTCTTC
TRBD1	TRBV2	TRBJ1-2	24	.	CASSEALQASDWWDSNFPNYGYTF	TGTGCCAGCAGTGAAGCGCTTCAGGCTTCGGACTGGTGGGACAGCAACTTTCCTAACTATGGCTACACCTTC
.	TRBV2	TRBJ2-3	14	once	CASTPRGGADTQYF	TGTGCCAGCACCCCCCGCGGGGGCGCAGATACGCAGTATTTT
.	TRBV27	TRBJ1-2	14	.	CASSFWGGVDGYTF	TGTGCCAGCAGTTTTTGGGGCGGTGTAGATGGCTACACCTTC
.	TRBV19	TRBJ2-7	14	few	CASSITGLTYEQYF	TGTGCCAGTAGTATCACAGGGCTGACCTACGAGCAGTACTTC
.	TRBV27	TRBJ1-2	13	.	CASSFRDTHGYTF	TGTGCCAGCAGTTTCCGGGACACACATGGCTACACCTTC
TRBD1	TRBV2	TRBJ1-5	15	.	CASSEAPTGDQPQHF	TGTGCCAGCAGTGAAGCGCCCACAGGGGATCAGCCCCAGCATTTT
.	TRBV28	TRBJ2-7	15	.	CASRSPGGGGYEQYF	TGTGCCAGCAGGTCCCCAGGGGGCGGGGGTTACGAGCAGTACTTC
TRBD1	TRBV5-1	TRBJ2-5	15	.	CASSFGGQGMETQYF	TGCGCCAGCAGCTTTGGGGGACAGGGGATGGAGACCCAGTACTTC
.	TRBV7-6	TRBJ1-1	14	.	CASSFDGMGTEAFF	TGTGCCAGCAGCTTTGACGGGATGGGCACTGAAGCTTTCTTT
.	TRBV21-1	TRBJ2-2	15	.	CASSKGDRGGGELFF	TGTGCCAGCAGCAAAGGGGACAGGGGGGGCGGGGAGCTGTTTTTT
TRBD1	TRBV6-1	TRBJ1-1	14	.	CASRPPGQGFRAFF	TGTGCCAGCAGACCCCCGGGACAGGGGTTCAGAGCTTTCTTT
TRBD2	TRBV9	TRBJ2-5	16	.	CASSATSGGADEAQYF	TGTGCCAGCAGCGCGACTAGCGGGGGGGCCGATGAGGCCCAGTACTTC
.	TRBV29-1	TRBJ1-1	13	.	CSACAGDHTEAFF	TGCAGCGCATGCGCAGGCGATCACACTGAAGCTTTCTTT
TRBD1	TRBV5-1	TRBJ2-5	18	.	CASSLATPDRGLLETQYF	TGCGCCAGCAGCTTGGCCACACCGGACAGGGGGCTTTTAGAGACCCAGTACTTC
.	TRBV6-5	TRBJ2-7	10	large	CAAGLYEQYF	TGTGCCGCAGGACTCTACGAGCAGTACTTC
TRBD2	TRBV4-1	TRBJ2-1	16	few	CASSQDASGEYNEQFF	TGCGCCAGCAGCCAAGACGCTAGCGGGGAATACAATGAGCAGTTCTTC
.	TRBV18	TRBJ2-5	16	.	CASSPRTGLGGETQYF	TGTGCCAGCTCGCCACGCACGGGGCTCGGGGGAGAGACCCAGTACTTC